This T cell receptor (beta chain) originates from a study of T cells after yellow fever vaccination. Template switching by 5'RACE produced TCR cDNA, adding a universal primer site and UMIs. TCRdb processed the 5' RACE reads anew with MiXCR; each CDR3 protein has one entry. The data show around 350,000 distinct CDR3 sequences, 6% to 8% seen once. This clonotype was observed at least ten times. CDR1 is DFQATT and CDR2 is SNEGSKA in the germline V gene (reference sequence). J lost 7 bases, V lost 6 bases, and 8 bases had no gene match. The length of the CDR3 is 13 residues. The J gene is TRBJ2-5, the V gene TRBV20-1, with TRBD2 identical over 10 bases. The sequence derives from a man aged 25-45 years who received the YFV17D yellow fever vaccine. Source: PBMCs, taken 5 days after the yellow fever booster vaccination. The DNA for the CDR3 is TGCAGTGCGCCTCTAGCGGGAGCCGGGACCCAGTACTTC. Residues: CSAPLAGAGTQYF.